Shown below are 28 T cell receptor beta chains from a single sample sequenced in a study of CD8+CD57+ T cells in acquired aplastic anemia. Patients sequenced had flow cytometry evidence of CD8+CD57+ cell expansion. TCR beta VDJ and CDR3 were profiled, and genomic DNA was the template. TCRdb fed the reads into MiXCR, producing one record per CDR3 protein. The data hold some 120,000 distinct CDR3 sequences, with over 55% observed a single time. Sequenced sample: sorted CD4+, CD8+, or CD8+CD57+ T cells (not recorded which) from PBMCs. The receptors stem from a human donor with aplastic anemia.

This clonotype was seen at least ten times. The chain couples TRBV7-9 to TRBJ2-7; D is perhaps TRBD2 (6 bases). Trimming removed 5 bases at V and 7 bases at J, with 21 bases between. In germline, CDR1 is SEHNR, CDR2 FQNEAQ (reference sequence). The CDR3 totals 15 residues. For the CDR3, the DNA is TGTGCCAGCAGCCCGGTGCTAGCGCGGGTATGGGAGCAGTACTTC. Translated, it gives CASSPVLARVWEQYF.

The CDR3 reads CASSHVAGGDGELFF. DNA of the CDR3: TGTGCCAGCAGCCATGTAGCGGGGGGGGACGGGGAGCTGTTTTTT. The chain carries TRBV3-1 and TRBJ2-2, with TRBD2 matching over 11 bases. After removal of 3 bases from V and 7 bases from J, the junction contained 4 bases not matched to a gene. CDR3 length: 15 residues. The germline CDR1 and CDR2 sequences are LGHDT and YNNKEL (reference sequence). The full variable domain, in which reference TRBV3-1 and TRBJ2-2 provide the parts outside the CDR3, is DTAVSQTPKYLVTQMGNDKSIKCEQNLGHDTMYWYKQDSKKFLKIMFSYNNKELIINETVPNRFSPKSPDKAHLNLHINSLELGDSAVYFCASSHVAGGDGELFFGEGSRLTVL.

The chain has TRBV7-3 and TRBJ2-1; the D is unclear. The CDR3 contains 13 residues. Germline V CDR1 and CDR2: SGHTA, FQGTGA. Trimming stripped 2 bases from V and 5 bases from J, with 7 bases between. CDR3 in amino acids: CASSLDPNNEQFF. The CDR3 DNA is TGTGCCAGCAGCTTAGATCCGAACAATGAGCAGTTCTTC.

This clonotype occurred many times. V and J are TRBV4-1 and TRBJ1-2; 7 bases map to TRBD1. This CDR3 contains 17 residues. The V segment lost 1 base and the J segment 0 bases; nucleotides outside the gene matches: 8. Germline CDR1 is MGHRA and CDR2 is YSYEKL. The CDR3 bases are TGCGCCAGCAGCCAAGTAGAGGGGGGGACAGCTAACTATGGCTACACCTTC. The encoded protein is CASSQVEGGTANYGYTF.

The chain is built from TRBV5-1 and TRBJ1-6; 8 positions agree with TRBD1. V lost 0 bases and J lost 9; bases outside the gene matches: 8. The germline gives CDR1 SGHRS, CDR2 YFSETQ. The CDR3 is 16 amino acids. CDR3 in DNA: TGCGCCAGCAGCTTGGGCTTGACAGGGGCCGGTTCACCCCTCCACTTT. It encodes CASSLGLTGAGSPLHF.

CDR3 DNA: TGTGCCAGCAGCGGACTGGGAGGGGAGCTGTTTTTT. Translating it yields CASSGLGGELFF. This rearrangement joins TRBV9 to TRBJ2-2; D is ambiguous. The CDR3 length is 12 residues. V was clipped by 3 bases and J by 8 bases, with 8 bases between them. Germline CDR1 SGDLS, CDR2 YYNGEE.

The J gene is TRBJ2-7, the V gene TRBV29-1, with TRBD1 matching 7 bases. This CDR3 comprises 15 residues. Germline V lookup: CDR1 SQVTM, CDR2 ANQGSEA. Trimming took 5 bases from V and 3 from J; bases not matched to a gene: 13. The CDR3 sequence: CSVTDRISNNYEQYF. The CDR3 region has the DNA TGCAGCGTTACGGACAGGATTTCGAACAACTACGAGCAGTACTTC.

The CDR3 here is CASSQDPVFMDAITEAFF. CDR3 nucleotide sequence: TGTGCCAGCAGCCAAGATCCAGTTTTTATGGACGCGATCACTGAAGCTTTCTTT. The chain has TRBV3-1 and TRBJ1-1; D is ambiguous. The CDR3 totals 18 residues. Deletions cut 0 bases from V and 4 bases from J, with 21 bases between. Germline lookup yields CDR1 LGHDT and CDR2 YNNKEL (reference sequence).

The chain links TRBV24-1 to TRBJ2-3, with TRBD2 matching 13 bases. The ends lost 3 bases at V and 1 base at J; junction bases unmatched: 6. Germline-derived CDR1 and CDR2 are KGHDR and SFDVKD. This CDR3 has 18 residues. CDR3 DNA: TGTGCCACCAGTGATCAAGGGACTAGCGGGATGGGCACAGATACGCAGTATTTT. Encoded protein: CATSDQGTSGMGTDTQYF.

V gene TRBV10-1 combines with J gene TRBJ2-5; 8 bases match TRBD1. The CDR3 covers 15 residues. V shed 2 bases, J shed 5 bases, and the junction held 7 bases outside the gene matches. Germline loops: CDR1 WNHNN, CDR2 SYGVQD (reference sequence). CDR3 coding DNA: TGCGCCAGCAGTGAGCATCAACAGGGGGACGAGACCCAGTACTTC. Its protein is CASSEHQQGDETQYF.

The V gene is TRBV24-1, the J gene TRBJ1-4; D gene uncertain. This CDR3 comprises 12 residues. Trimming took off 2 bases at V and 8 bases at J, with 5 bases between the two ends. Germline-derived CDR1 and CDR2 are KGHDR and SFDVKD. The CDR3 bases are TGTGCCACCAGTGATTCAGAAGAAAAACTGTTTTTT. This sequence encodes CATSDSEEKLFF.

The DNA for the CDR3 is TGTGCCAGCAGCACCCACGATGACACAGATACGCAGTATTTT. Translated, it gives CASSTHDDTDTQYF. The gene calls are TRBV9 and TRBJ2-3, with D unclear. CDR3 size: 14 residues. V was shortened by 4 bases and J by 2 bases, with 11 bases between the two germline ends. CDR1 and CDR2 from the germline V gene are SGDLS and YYNGEE. Supplemented by reference TRBV9 and TRBJ2-3, the full variable domain reads DSGVTQTPKHLITATGQRVTLRCSPRSGDLSVYWYQQSLDQGLQFLIQYYNGEERAKGNILERFSAQQFPDLHSELNLSSLELGDSALYFCASSTHDDTDTQYFGPGTRLTVL.

The rearrangement uses TRBV5-4 and TRBJ2-5; TRBD1 agrees at 10 bases. The germline CDR1 and CDR2 sequences are SGHNT and YYREEE (reference sequence). CDR3 length: 13 amino acids. Trimming took 4 bases from V and 4 from J; bases not matched to a gene: 1. The CDR3 nucleotides are TGTGCCAGCAGCGGGGACAGGGGAGAGACCCAGTACTTC. Translation: CASSGDRGETQYF. The whole variable domain, remainder taken from reference TRBV5-4 and TRBJ2-5, is ETGVTQSPTHLIKTRGQQVTLRCSSQSGHNTVSWYQQALGQGPQFIFQYYREEENGRGNFPPRFSGLQFPNYSSELNVNALELDDSALYLCASSGDRGETQYFGPGTRLLVL.

This clonotype was observed a handful of times. This chain connects TRBV30 to TRBJ2-7; TRBD1 matches at 11 bases. Germline assignment: CDR1 GTSNPN and CDR2 SVGIG (reference sequence). The length of the CDR3 is 14 residues. The trim removed 1 base at V and 7 bases at J, leaving 6 bases unmatched. As DNA, the CDR3 is TGTGCCTGGAGTGCTGGACAGGGGGCTAAAGAGCAGTACTTC. Translation gives CAWSAGQGAKEQYF.

The CDR3 region has the DNA TGTGCCAGCAGCCCGACGGACAGGGTCTCCTACGAGCAGTACTTC. This translates into CASSPTDRVSYEQYF. The chain uses TRBV5-5 and TRBJ2-7; 8 bases map to TRBD1. Germline lookup yields CDR1 SGHKS and CDR2 YYEKEE (reference sequence). V lost 4 bases, J lost 0 bases, and 6 bases stayed unmatched. The CDR3 consists of 15 residues.

This clonotype was seen repeatedly, ten times or more. This chain links TRBV12-3 or TRBV12-4 with TRBJ2-7, with D perhaps matching TRBD1 (6 bases). This CDR3 comprises 14 residues. Between the trimmed V and J ends, which lost 5 bases and 6 bases, there was a span of 17 bases. Here the CDR3 reads CASSPSQGLGEQYF. The CDR3 DNA is TGTGCCAGCAGTCCTTCACAGGGTCTAGGCGAGCAGTACTTC.

This rearrangement joins TRBV10-1 to TRBJ2-7; perhaps TRBD1 as D (6 bases). V was pared by 3 bases and J by 3 bases, with 15 bases between. CDR3 length: 15 residues. Germline CDR1 is WNHNN and CDR2 is SYGVQD (reference sequence). The DNA for the CDR3 is TGCGCCAGCAGTGATCTCCGGGACACGAGCTACGAGCAGTACTTC. Protein product: CASSDLRDTSYEQYF.

The V and J genes are TRBV29-1 and TRBJ2-7, with D tentatively TRBD1 or TRBD2 (5 bases each). V lost 4 bases, J lost 3 bases, and 10 bases lay in between. Germline V gives CDR1 SQVTM, CDR2 ANQGSEA. The length of the CDR3 is 12 residues. CDR3 loop: CSVVQGDYEQYF. The CDR3 coding sequence is TGCAGCGTTGTCCAGGGAGACTACGAGCAGTACTTC.

The genes are TRBV10-3 and TRBJ1-1, with D possibly TRBD1 on 5 matching bases. The germline V gene has CDR1 ENHRY and CDR2 SYGVKD. This CDR3 is built from 13 residues. V was pared by 8 bases and J by 4 bases, with 14 bases between. For the CDR3, the DNA is TGTGCCATCCAAGGGGCAGGGATCACTGAAGCTTTCTTT. As protein: CAIQGAGITEAFF.

With regard to this clonotype: A much larger clone differs from this one at a single base, so this may be a read error. The chain is built from TRBV5-3 and TRBJ2-5; D possibly corresponds to TRBD1 (6 bases). Being an ORF, TRBV5-3 has a function that is uncertain. With 8 bases removed from V and 5 bases from J, the gap between germline ends came to 16 bases. The CDR3 has 13 residues. In DNA, the CDR3 is TGTGCCAGCAGTGGGACAAGGCCGGAGACCCAGTACTTC. Its translation is CASSGTRPETQYF.

The rearrangement joins TRBV11-2 to TRBJ2-5, with TRBD1 matching over 8 bases. Germline CDR1 reads SGHAT; CDR2 reads FQNNGV. CDR3 size: 18 residues. V was pared by 5 bases and J by 0 bases, with 14 bases of the junction left unmatched. CDR3 loop: CASSPGQGQGSDQETQYF. In DNA form, the CDR3 reads TGTGCCAGCAGCCCTGGGCAAGGACAGGGTAGTGACCAAGAGACCCAGTACTTC.

This chain joins TRBV10-2 and TRBJ2-1; TRBD2 matches at 7 bases. Germline CDR1 and CDR2: WSHSY and SAAADI. This CDR3 has 15 amino acids. Trimming removed 4 bases from V and 9 bases from J; junction bases left unmatched: 12. In DNA form, the CDR3 reads TGCGCCAGCAGTGTTGGGGGAGGGCCCACTATTGAGCAGTTCTTC. Translating it yields CASSVGGGPTIEQFF.

V is TRBV2 and J is TRBJ1-1, with 7 bases that match TRBD1. V dropped 9 bases and J dropped 0; count of bases not matched to a gene: 4. CDR1 is SNHLY, CDR2 FYNNEI, per germline. The CDR3 consists of 13 residues. CDR3 DNA sequence: TGTGCCAGTGCGACAGGGTTGAACACTGAAGCTTTCTTT. It translates to CASATGLNTEAFF. Complete variable domain (other parts from reference TRBV2 and TRBJ1-1): EPEVTQTPSHQVTQMGQEVILRCVPISNHLYFYWYRQILGQKVEFLVSFYNNEISEKSEIFDDQFSVERPDGSNFTLKIRSTKLEDSAMYFCASATGLNTEAFFGQGTRLTVV.

The chain employs TRBV2 and TRBJ1-2; 9 bases agree with TRBD1. The CDR3 contains 13 residues. Germline V gene sequence: CDR1 SNHLY, CDR2 FYNNEI. The junction had 12 bases not matched to a gene; V was cut back by 8 bases and J by 11 bases. The CDR3, as DNA: TGTGCCAGCTGCACGACAGGGGGAAGTTCTTACACCTTC. As protein: CASCTTGGSSYTF.

This clonotype was seen more than once but under ten times. This chain links TRBV15 with TRBJ1-6; 7 bases line up with TRBD1. Germline values: CDR1 LNHNV, CDR2 YYDKDF (reference sequence). The CDR3 is 15 residues long. V lost 0 bases and J lost 10; bases outside the gene matches: 6. As DNA, the CDR3 is TGTGCCACCAGCAGAGATCGTCAGGGGGGCTCACCCCTCCACTTT. This codes for CATSRDRQGGSPLHF.

The CDR3 region is CATSSSVAETQYF. CDR3 in DNA: TGTGCCACCAGCAGTAGCGTTGCGGAGACCCAGTACTTC. The chain joins TRBV15 to TRBJ2-5; D is possibly TRBD2 (5 bases). The CDR3 is 13 amino acids. V was pared by 3 bases and J by 5 bases, with 10 bases between. Germline-derived CDR1 and CDR2 are LNHNV and YYDKDF (reference sequence).

The chain's CDR3 is CATTNSLVPGELFF. In DNA, the CDR3 is TGTGCCACTACAAATTCACTAGTACCCGGGGAGCTGTTTTTT. The gene calls are TRBV10-3 and TRBJ2-2, with a tentative D call TRBD2 (5 bases). Between the trimmed V and J ends, which lost 10 bases and 6 bases, there was a span of 18 bases. Germline V gene sequence: CDR1 ENHRY, CDR2 SYGVKD. The CDR3 length is 14 residues.

Worth noting for this clonotype: This sequence may be a read error, since a much larger clone differs from it by one base. The chain links TRBV12-3 or TRBV12-4 to TRBJ2-1; 8 bases line up with TRBD2. CDR3 length equals 15 residues. CDR3 DNA sequence: TGTGCCAGCAGTGCCCTAGCGGGCGGCGGCAATGGGCAGTTCTTC. It translates to CASSALAGGGNGQFF.